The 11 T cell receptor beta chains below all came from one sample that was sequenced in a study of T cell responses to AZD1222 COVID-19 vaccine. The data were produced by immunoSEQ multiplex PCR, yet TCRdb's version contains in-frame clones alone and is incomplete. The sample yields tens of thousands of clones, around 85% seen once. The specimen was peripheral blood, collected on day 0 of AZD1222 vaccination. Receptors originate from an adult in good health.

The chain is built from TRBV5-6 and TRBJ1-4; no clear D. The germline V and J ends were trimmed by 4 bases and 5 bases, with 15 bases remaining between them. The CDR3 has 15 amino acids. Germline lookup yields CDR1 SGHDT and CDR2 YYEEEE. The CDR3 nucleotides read TGTGCCAGCAGCCCAGGACGGAATTTAAATGAAAAACTGTTTTTT. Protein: CASSPGRNLNEKLFF. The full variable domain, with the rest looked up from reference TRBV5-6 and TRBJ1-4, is DAGVTQSPTHLIKTRGQQVTLRCSPKSGHDTVSWYQQALGQGPQFIFQYYEEEERQRGNFPDRFSGHQFPNYSSELNVNALLLGDSALYLCASSPGRNLNEKLFFGSGTQLSVL.

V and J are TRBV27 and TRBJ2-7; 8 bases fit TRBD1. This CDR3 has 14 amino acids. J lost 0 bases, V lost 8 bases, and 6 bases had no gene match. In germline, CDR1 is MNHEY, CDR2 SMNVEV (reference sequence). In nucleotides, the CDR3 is TGTGCCAGCCGTAGGACAGGGAGCTCCTACGAGCAGTACTTC. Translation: CASRRTGSSYEQYF.

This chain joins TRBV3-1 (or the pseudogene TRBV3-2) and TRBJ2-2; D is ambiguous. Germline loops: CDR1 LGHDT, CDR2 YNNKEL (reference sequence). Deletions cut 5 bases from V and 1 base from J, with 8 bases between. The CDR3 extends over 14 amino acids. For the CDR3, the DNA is TGTGCCAGCAGCGTACACAGGAACACCGGGGAGCTGTTTTTT. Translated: CASSVHRNTGELFF.

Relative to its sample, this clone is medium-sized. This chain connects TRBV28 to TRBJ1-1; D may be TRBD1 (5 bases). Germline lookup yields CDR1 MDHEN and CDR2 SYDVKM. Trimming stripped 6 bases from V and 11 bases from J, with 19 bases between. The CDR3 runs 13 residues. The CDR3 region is CASSLFPGQVAFF. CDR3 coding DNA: TGTGCCAGCAGCCTATTTCCGGGGCAGGTGGCTTTCTTT.

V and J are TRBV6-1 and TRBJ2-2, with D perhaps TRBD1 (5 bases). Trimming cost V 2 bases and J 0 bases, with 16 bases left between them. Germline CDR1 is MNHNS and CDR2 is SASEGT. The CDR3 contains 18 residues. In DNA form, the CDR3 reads TGTGCCAGCAGTGAACTTCCTTACTGGGGCTCGAACACCGGGGAGCTGTTTTTT. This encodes CASSELPYWGSNTGELFF.

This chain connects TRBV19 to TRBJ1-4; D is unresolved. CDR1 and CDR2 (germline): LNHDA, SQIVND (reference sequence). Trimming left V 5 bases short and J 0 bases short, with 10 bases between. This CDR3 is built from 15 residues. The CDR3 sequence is CASSVSPATNEKLFF. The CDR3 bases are TGTGCCAGTAGTGTTTCCCCGGCAACTAATGAAAAACTGTTTTTT.

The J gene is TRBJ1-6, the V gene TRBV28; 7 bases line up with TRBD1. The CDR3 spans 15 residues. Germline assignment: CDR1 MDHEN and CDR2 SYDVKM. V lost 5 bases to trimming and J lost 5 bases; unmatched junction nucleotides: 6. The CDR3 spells CASSGPGQNNSPLHF. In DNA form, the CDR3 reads TGTGCCAGCAGTGGCCCGGGACAGAATAATTCACCCCTCCACTTT.

The DNA of the CDR3 is TGTGCCAGTAGGCCACAGGGGTGGGACTATGGCTACACCTTC. This encodes CASRPQGWDYGYTF. The genes are TRBV19 and TRBJ1-2; 7 bases are shared with TRBD1. CDR1 is LNHDA, CDR2 SQIVND, per germline (reference sequence). V gave up 6 bases and J gave up 3 bases; unmatched junction bases: 7. The CDR3 runs to 14 residues.

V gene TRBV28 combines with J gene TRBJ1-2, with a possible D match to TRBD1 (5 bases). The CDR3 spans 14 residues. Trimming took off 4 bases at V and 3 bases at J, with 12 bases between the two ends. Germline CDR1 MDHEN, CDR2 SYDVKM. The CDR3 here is CASSSMGGHYGYTF. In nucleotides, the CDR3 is TGTGCCAGCAGTTCGATGGGGGGTCACTATGGCTACACCTTC.

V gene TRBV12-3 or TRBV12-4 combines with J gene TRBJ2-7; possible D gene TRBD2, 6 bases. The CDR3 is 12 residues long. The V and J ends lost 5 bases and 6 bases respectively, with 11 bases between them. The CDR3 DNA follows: TGTGCCAGCAGTCCCGGGACTGGCGAGCAGTACTTC. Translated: CASSPGTGEQYF.

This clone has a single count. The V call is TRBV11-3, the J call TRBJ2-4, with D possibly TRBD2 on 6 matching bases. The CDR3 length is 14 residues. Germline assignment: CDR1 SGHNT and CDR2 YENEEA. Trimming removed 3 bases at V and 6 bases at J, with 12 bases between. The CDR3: CASSLGGRGNIQYF. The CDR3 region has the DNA TGTGCCAGCAGCTTGGGAGGCCGAGGAAACATTCAGTACTTC.